The rows below give T cell receptor beta chains drawn from one sample of a study of blood T cell repertoires in COVID-19. Produced via immunoSEQ multiplex PCR; TCRdb's table is partial and in-frame only. The table has tens of thousands of clones, less than 95% seen once. Sequenced material: peripheral blood. These receptors were obtained from a man younger than 35 with COVID-19, enrolled during active disease. Both conserved end residues are part of each CDR3. D genes are given only for firm matches. Expanded clones are given a class, and other clones once, few, many or no size at all.

size | D | J | V | DNA | CDR3
NA | TRBD1 | TRBJ1-6 | TRBV5-1 | TGCGCCAGCAGCTTGGCCGGACAGGGGGCTTTTAATTCACCCCTCCACTTT | CASSLAGQGAFNSPLHF
once | NA | TRBJ1-4 | TRBV13 | TGTGCCAGCAGTTCCAGGGTGTTCGGTGAAAAACTGTTTTTT | CASSSRVFGEKLFF
NA | NA | TRBJ1-1 | TRBV25-1 | TGTGCCAGCAGTGAATCCGGCAGGGCCACTGAAGCTTTCTTT | CASSESGRATEAFF
NA | NA | TRBJ1-2 | TRBV4-3 | TGCGCCAGCAGCCAAGATCGGGGATTCGTAGATGGCTACACCTTC | CASSQDRGFVDGYTF
NA | NA | TRBJ2-7 | TRBV27 | TGTGCCAGCGGGAGCCGCCCCTACGAGCAGTACTTC | CASGSRPYEQYF
few | NA | TRBJ2-4 | TRBV7-9 | TGTGCCAGCAGCTTAGAGGTGACAAAGCAGTACTTC | CASSLEVTKQYF
NA | TRBD2 | TRBJ2-7 | TRBV6-5 | TGTGCCAGCAGTTTGGCTATAGCGGGAAAGTACTACGAGCAGTACTTC | CASSLAIAGKYYEQYF
NA | NA | TRBJ2-3 | TRBV15 | TGTGCCACCAGCAGAGACCTGACAGTCCTCCACACAGATACGCAGTATTTT | CATSRDLTVLHTDTQYF
NA | TRBD1 | TRBJ1-5 | TRBV19 | TGTGCCAGTAGTTTTCAAGGGGGCGCGGGTCAGCCCCAGCATTTT | CASSFQGGAGQPQHF
NA | NA | TRBJ2-1 | TRBV6-5 | TGTGCCAGCAGGGGGGCCGGGCGTGGGGTCTTC | CASRGAGRGVF
NA | NA | TRBJ2-7 | TRBV21-1 | TGTGCCAGCAGCATTGGACAGACCTACGAGCAGTACTTC | CASSIGQTYEQYF
NA | TRBD1 | TRBJ1-5 | TRBV20-1 | TGCAGTGCTAGTTCGGCAGGGGGTCTCAATCAGCCCCAGCATTTT | CSASSAGGLNQPQHF
NA | TRBD1 | TRBJ2-7 | TRBV7-2 | TGTGCCAGCAGCTTAGAGGCAGGGGGCCCCTACGAGCAGTACTTC | CASSLEAGGPYEQYF
NA | TRBD2 | TRBJ2-7 | TRBV7-2 | TGTGCCAGCAGCTTTAGGCTAGCGGGTCCCTTCTCCTACGAGCAGTACTTC | CASSFRLAGPFSYEQYF
NA | TRBD2 | TRBJ2-5 | TRBV30 | TGTGCCTGGAGTGTGGCGGGAGGTAAAGAGACCCAGTACTTC | CAWSVAGGKETQYF
NA | TRBD1 | TRBJ1-4 | TRBV28 | TGTGCCAGCAGTACCGTTCAGGGCAGGGGGAATGGATTAAATGAAAAACTGTTTTTT | CASSTVQGRGNGLNEKLFF